This TCR beta chain was documented in a study of blood T cell repertoires in COVID-19. Study in general: Donors in the United States, Italy and Spain gave samples during acute or convalescent COVID-19.

Assay used: immunoSEQ multiplex PCR; TCRdb lists only in-frame clones, some missing. The sample lists 330,000 or so clones, around 87% seen once, with 1.5% to 2.5% in the top ten. The CDR3 has 14 amino acids. The trim removed 4 bases at V and 7 bases at J, leaving 5 bases unmatched. The germline V gene has CDR1 SEHNR and CDR2 FQNEAQ (reference sequence). This clonotype was sampled from a man aged 35 to 55 in a cohort exposed to, infected with or recovered from COVID-19 (not recorded which). V and J are TRBV7-9 and TRBJ1-1, with TRBD1 matching over 11 bases. The specimen was PBMCs or T cells enriched from blood (not recorded which). The CDR3 protein is CASSWEGQGDEAFF. CDR3 coding DNA: TGTGCCAGCAGCTGGGAGGGACAGGGGGATGAAGCTTTCTTT.